This T cell receptor beta chain was retrieved from a study of shared clonotypes between healthy human individuals. Study conclusions and caveats: Clonotype sharing among donors, it was expected, would be affected by sequencing depth. It was only blood that was sampled, and tissue repertoires likely differ.

Germline V CDR1 and CDR2: SSHAT, FNYEAQ (reference sequence). The CDR3 is 13 residues long. As for this clone: The antigen remains undetermined. The junction and the germline gene differ at one end; a read error may be behind it.

The deep-level immunoSEQ assay was used. With ten immunoSEQ deep assay plates, unsorted PBMC DNA underwent sequencing. The protocol was immunoSEQ multiplex PCR, while the TCRdb copy is restricted to in-frame clones and leaves out a portion. The sample lists about 490,000 clones, 70% to 80% seen once, with 13% in the top ten. The rearrangement uses TRBV7-7 and TRBJ2-7, with no clear D. This TCR derives from a woman in her thirties or forties in good health. Some clones in this sample may be carry-over from other donors' samples. Sequencing was done on a sample of PBMCs. CDR3 DNA: TGTGCTAGCAGCTTAGCCTGGAACTACGAGCAGTACTTC. Encoded protein: CASSLAWNYEQYF.